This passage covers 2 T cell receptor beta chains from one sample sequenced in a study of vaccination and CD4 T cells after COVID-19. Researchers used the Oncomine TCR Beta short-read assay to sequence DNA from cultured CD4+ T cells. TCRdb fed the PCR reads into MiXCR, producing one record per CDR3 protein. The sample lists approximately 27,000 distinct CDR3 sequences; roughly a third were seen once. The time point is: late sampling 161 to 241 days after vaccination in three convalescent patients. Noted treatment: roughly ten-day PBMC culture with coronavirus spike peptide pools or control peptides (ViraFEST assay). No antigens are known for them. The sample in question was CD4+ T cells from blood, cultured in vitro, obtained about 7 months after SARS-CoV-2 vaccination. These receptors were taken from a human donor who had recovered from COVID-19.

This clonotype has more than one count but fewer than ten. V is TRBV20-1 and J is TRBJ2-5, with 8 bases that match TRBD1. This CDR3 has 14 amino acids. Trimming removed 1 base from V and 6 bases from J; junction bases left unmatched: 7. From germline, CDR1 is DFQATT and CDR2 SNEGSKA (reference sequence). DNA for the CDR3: TGCAGTGCTAGAGTCACAGGGGGTCTGAAGACCCAGTACTTC. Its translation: CSARVTGGLKTQYF.

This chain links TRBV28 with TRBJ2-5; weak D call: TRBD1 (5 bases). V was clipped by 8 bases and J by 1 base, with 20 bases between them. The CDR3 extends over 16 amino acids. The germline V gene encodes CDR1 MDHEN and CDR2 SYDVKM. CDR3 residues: CASGQAVGVPQETQYF. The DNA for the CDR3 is TGTGCCAGCGGTCAGGCCGTAGGGGTTCCCCAAGAGACCCAGTACTTC.